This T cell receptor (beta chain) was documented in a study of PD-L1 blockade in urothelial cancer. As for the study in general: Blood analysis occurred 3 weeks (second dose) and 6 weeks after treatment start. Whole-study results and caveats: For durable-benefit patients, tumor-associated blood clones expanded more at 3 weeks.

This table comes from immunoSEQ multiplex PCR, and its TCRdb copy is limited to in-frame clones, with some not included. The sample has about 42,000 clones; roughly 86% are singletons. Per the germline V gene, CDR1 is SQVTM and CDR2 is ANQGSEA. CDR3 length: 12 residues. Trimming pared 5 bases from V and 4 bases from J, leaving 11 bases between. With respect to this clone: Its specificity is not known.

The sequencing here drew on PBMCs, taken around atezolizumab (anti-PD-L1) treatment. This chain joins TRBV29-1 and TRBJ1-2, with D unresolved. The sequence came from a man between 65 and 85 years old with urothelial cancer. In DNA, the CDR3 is TGCAGCGTTAGATGGGGAGTCTATGGCTACACCTTC. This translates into CSVRWGVYGYTF.